The sequence of this T cell receptor beta chain was determined in a study of T cells in localized non-small cell lung cancer. Study-level points and caveats: Exceeding tumor, uninvolved adjacent lung had the highest T cell clonality.

A few counts support this clone. What it binds is not known. TCRdb's copy holds only in-frame clones and misses some; the assay was immunoSEQ multiplex PCR. The table has 31,000 or so clones, 85% to 90% seen once. The CDR3 consists of 13 residues. Per the germline V gene, CDR1 is SGHTS and CDR2 is YDEGEE. The ends were cut back, 4 bases at V and 6 bases at J, with 11 bases in the middle. This TCR was sampled from a female donor at least 60 years old with stage I lung adenocarcinoma. This chain links TRBV5-8 with TRBJ1-5, with D maybe TRBD1 (6 bases). The sample was peripheral blood, taken before any cancer treatment. For the CDR3, the DNA is TGTGCCAGCAGCCCGCGGGGGCCTCAGCCCCAGCATTTT. Encoded protein: CASSPRGPQPQHF.